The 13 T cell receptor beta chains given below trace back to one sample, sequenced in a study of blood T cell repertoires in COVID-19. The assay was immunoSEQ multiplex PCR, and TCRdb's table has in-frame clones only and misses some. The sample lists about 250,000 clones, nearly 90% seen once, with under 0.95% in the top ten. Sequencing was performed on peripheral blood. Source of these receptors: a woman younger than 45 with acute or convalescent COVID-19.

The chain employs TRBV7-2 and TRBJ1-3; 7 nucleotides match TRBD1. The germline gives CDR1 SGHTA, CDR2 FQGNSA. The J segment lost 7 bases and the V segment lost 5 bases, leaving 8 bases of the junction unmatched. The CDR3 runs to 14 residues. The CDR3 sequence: CASSQDRVSNTIYF. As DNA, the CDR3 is TGTGCCAGCAGCCAAGACAGGGTTAGCAACACCATATATTTT. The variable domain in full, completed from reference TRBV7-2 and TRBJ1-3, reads GAGVSQSPSNKVTEKGKDVELRCDPISGHTALYWYRQSLGQGLEFLIYFQGNSAPDKSGLPSDRFSAERTGGSVSTLTIQRTQQEDSAVYLCASSQDRVSNTIYFGEGSWLTVV.

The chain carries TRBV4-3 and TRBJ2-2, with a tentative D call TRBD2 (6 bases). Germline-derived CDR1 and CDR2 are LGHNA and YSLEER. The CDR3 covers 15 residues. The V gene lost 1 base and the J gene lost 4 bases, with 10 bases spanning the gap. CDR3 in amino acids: CASSQAIAATGELFF. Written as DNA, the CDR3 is TGCGCCAGCAGCCAAGCTATAGCGGCCACCGGGGAGCTGTTTTTT.

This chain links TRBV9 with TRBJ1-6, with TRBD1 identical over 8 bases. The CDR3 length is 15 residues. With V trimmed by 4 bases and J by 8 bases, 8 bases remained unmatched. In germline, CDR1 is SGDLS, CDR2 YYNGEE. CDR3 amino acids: CASSSGQGFDSPLHF. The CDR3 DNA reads TGTGCCAGCAGCTCCGGACAGGGTTTCGATTCACCCCTCCACTTT.

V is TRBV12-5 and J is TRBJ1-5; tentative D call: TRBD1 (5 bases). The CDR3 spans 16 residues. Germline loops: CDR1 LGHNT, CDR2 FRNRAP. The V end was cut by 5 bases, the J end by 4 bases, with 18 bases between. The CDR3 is CASGTNRGGTNQPQHF. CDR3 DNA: TGTGCTAGTGGTACGAATAGGGGAGGTACAAATCAGCCCCAGCATTTT.

The CDR3 DNA reads as TGCGCCAGCGGGACTAGCGGGATGGCAGATACGCAGTATTTT. This sequence encodes CASGTSGMADTQYF. This chain links TRBV5-1 with TRBJ2-3, with TRBD2 matching 13 bases. The J segment lost 4 bases and the V segment lost 7 bases, leaving 3 bases of the junction unmatched. This CDR3 spans 14 amino acids. The germline gives CDR1 SGHRS, CDR2 YFSETQ.

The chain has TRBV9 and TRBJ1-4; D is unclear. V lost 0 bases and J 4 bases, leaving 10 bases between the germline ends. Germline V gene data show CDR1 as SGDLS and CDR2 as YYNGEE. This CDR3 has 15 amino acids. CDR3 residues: CASSVDRRLNEKLFF. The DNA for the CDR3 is TGTGCCAGCAGCGTAGATCGGCGGCTTAATGAAAAACTGTTTTTT.

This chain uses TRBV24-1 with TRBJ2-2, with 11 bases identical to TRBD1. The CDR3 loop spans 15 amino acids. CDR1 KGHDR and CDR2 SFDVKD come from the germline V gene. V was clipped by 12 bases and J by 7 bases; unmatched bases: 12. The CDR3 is CAAAPGTGGVGELFF. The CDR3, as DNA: TGTGCCGCCGCTCCCGGGACAGGGGGAGTCGGGGAGCTGTTTTTT.

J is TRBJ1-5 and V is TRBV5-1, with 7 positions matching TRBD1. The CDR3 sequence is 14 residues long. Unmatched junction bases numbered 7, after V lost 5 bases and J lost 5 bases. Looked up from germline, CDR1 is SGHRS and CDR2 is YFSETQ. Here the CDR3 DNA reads TGCGCCAGCAGTACAGGGGAGGCTCATCAGCCCCAGCATTTT. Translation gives CASSTGEAHQPQHF.

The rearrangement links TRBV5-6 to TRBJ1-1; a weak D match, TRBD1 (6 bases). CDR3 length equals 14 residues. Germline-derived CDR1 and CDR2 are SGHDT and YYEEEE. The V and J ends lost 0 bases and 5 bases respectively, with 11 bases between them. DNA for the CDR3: TGTGCCAGCAGCTTGGCGGACAGAAGGACTGAAGCTTTCTTT. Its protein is CASSLADRRTEAFF.

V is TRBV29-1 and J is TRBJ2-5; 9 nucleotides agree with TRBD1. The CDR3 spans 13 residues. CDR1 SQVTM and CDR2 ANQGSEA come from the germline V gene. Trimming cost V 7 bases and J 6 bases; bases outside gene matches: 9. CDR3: CSAGGTGPQTQYF. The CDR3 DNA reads TGCAGCGCTGGCGGGACAGGGCCCCAGACCCAGTACTTC. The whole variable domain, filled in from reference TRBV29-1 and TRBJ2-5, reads SAVISQKPSRDICQRGTSLTIQCQVDSQVTMMFWYRQQPGQSLTLIATANQGSEATYESGFVIDKFPISRPNLTFSTLTVSNMSPEDSSIYLCSAGGTGPQTQYFGPGTRLLVL.

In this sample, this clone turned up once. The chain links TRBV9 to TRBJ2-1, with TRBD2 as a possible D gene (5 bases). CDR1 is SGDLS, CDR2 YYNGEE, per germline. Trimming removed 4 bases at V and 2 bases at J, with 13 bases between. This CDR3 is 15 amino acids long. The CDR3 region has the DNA TGTGCCAGCAGCCTCCGGGGTGGGACCTACAATGAGCAGTTCTTC. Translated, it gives CASSLRGGTYNEQFF.

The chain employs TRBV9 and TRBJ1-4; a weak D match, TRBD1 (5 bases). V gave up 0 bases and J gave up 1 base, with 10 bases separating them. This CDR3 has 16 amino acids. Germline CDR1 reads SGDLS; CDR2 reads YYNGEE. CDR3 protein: CASSVEGQGTNEKLFF. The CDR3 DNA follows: TGTGCCAGCAGCGTAGAAGGTCAGGGAACTAATGAAAAACTGTTTTTT.

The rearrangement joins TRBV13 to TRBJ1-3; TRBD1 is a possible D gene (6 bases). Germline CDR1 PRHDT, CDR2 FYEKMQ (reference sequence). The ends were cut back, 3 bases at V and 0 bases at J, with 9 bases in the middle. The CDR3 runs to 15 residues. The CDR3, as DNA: TGTGCCAGCAGCTTGGGGGCCTTCTCTGGAAACACCATATATTTT. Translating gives CASSLGAFSGNTIYF.